A selection of T cell receptor beta chains follows, all from one sample in a study of graft-versus-host responses after intestinal transplantation. The antigens for these receptors are not known. Generated by immunoSEQ multiplex PCR, the TCRdb table keeps only in-frame clones and is missing some. The sample carries tens of thousands of clones, approximately 90% recorded once. This sample comprised unstimulated CD8+ T cells sorted from spleen or lymph node cells, obtained before transplant. These receptors were obtained from a human donor who was the organ donor for an intestinal transplant. Both conserved end residues are trimmed from each CDR3.

j_call v_call cdr3_aa
TRBJ1-1 TRBV9 ASSVSPRAVGGMNTEAF
TRBJ1-1 TRBV19 ASSWTEKTEAF
TRBJ2-1 TRBV5-1 ASSSGTGHNEQF
TRBJ2-1 TRBV6-5 ASNGGSEQF
TRBJ2-3 TRBV7-2 ASSLQPTDTQY
TRBJ2-3 TRBV7-3 ASSLTDWDRSTDTQY
TRBJ2-3 TRBV9 ASSVEVGGPSTDTQY
TRBJ1-6 TRBV19 ASSTRTDYNSPLH
TRBJ1-5 TRBV27 ASSLQGGNQPQH
TRBJ1-2 TRBV13 ASSLGSADYGYT
TRBJ1-2 TRBV7-9 ASSLEDSLNPYGMGYT
TRBJ2-6 TRBV4-1 ASSQVPLSEGGANVLT
TRBJ2-4 TRBV27 ASRGIGNIQY
TRBJ2-5 TRBV4-1 ASSQVRGSGEETQY